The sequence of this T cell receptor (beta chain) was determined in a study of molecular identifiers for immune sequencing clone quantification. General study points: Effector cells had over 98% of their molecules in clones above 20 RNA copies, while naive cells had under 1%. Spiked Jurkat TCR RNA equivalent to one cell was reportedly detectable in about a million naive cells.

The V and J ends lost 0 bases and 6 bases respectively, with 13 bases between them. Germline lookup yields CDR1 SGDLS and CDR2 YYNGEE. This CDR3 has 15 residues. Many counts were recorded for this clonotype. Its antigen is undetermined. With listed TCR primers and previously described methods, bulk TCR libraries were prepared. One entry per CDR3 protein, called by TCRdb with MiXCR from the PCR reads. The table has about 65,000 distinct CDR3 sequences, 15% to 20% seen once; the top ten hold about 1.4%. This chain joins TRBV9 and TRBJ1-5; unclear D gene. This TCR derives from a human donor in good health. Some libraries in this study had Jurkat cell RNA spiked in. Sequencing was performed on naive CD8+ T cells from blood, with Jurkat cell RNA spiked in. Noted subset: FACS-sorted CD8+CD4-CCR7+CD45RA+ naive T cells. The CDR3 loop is CASSVGFRAGQPQHF. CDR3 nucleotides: TGTGCCAGCAGCGTAGGATTCCGGGCTGGTCAGCCCCAGCATTTT.